This T cell receptor beta chain was captured in a study of blood T cell repertoires in COVID-19. Across the study: COVID-19 samples collected from the United States, Italy and Spain covered acute and convalescent phases. T cells, B-cell-depleted T cells, or PBMCs provided the cDNA or gDNA that served as material.

The repertoire was sequenced with immunoSEQ multiplex PCR; TCRdb's copy has only in-frame clones and lacks some. In the table there are about 180,000 clones, roughly 83% of which are singletons. Patients from Seattle were sampled longitudinally, starting during active infection. Looked up from germline, CDR1 is SNHLY and CDR2 is FYNNEI. V was pared by 8 bases and J by 0 bases, with 7 bases of the junction left unmatched. The CDR3 is 15 residues long. The sequence derives from a woman aged 40 to 55 with COVID-19, enrolled during active disease. The J gene is TRBJ1-1, the V gene TRBV2; 9 nucleotides agree with TRBD1. The sample was peripheral blood. The CDR3 here is CASFLDRGVNTEAFF. DNA of the CDR3: TGTGCCAGCTTCCTTGACAGGGGGGTGAACACTGAAGCTTTCTTT.